This entry concerns a single TCR beta chain. Its antigen is as yet unknown. The sample is drawn from a study of T cell responses to AZD1222 COVID-19 vaccine. Measured with immunoSEQ multiplex PCR; TCRdb has only the in-frame clones, and not every one. The sample contains about 210,000 clones, roughly 94% of which appear only once. Broader study findings: Spike-specific TCRs gained breadth and depth after people received two AZD1222 doses. Per reports, nearly half of all spike-specific TCRs target regions that are unmutated in variants.

The source is an adult who received the MenACWY meningococcal vaccine as a control. The sequenced sample was peripheral blood, obtained 28 days after the second dose of the MenACWY control vaccine.

DNA for the CDR3: TGTGCCAGCGGGGACCTTTTCACCGGGGAGCTGTTTTTT. Translating gives CASGDLFTGELFF. This chain joins TRBV7-2 and TRBJ2-2; possibly TRBD1 or TRBD2 for D (5 bases each). Germline V CDR1 and CDR2: SGHTA, FQGNSA. The CDR3 has 13 amino acids. V dropped 8 bases and J dropped 4 bases, with 11 bases sitting between them. Full variable domain (rest looked up from reference TRBV7-2 and TRBJ2-2): GAGVSQSPSNKVTEKGKDVELRCDPISGHTALYWYRQSLGQGLEFLIYFQGNSAPDKSGLPSDRFSAERTGGSVSTLTIQRTQQEDSAVYLCASGDLFTGELFFGEGSRLTVL.